This TCR beta chain stems from a study of beta chain features in type 1 diabetes. This clone was counted a few times. What it recognizes is unknown. Overall study results and limits: The study left unresolved whether HLA type influences TCRB rearrangement. Patients' naive, central memory and regulatory TCRB repertoires appeared more alike than those of healthy donors. Cells with high TCR expression could be over-represented when cDNA is sequenced. Across all four CD4+ subsets, people with type 1 diabetes showed modestly shorter TCRB CDR3s.

The collection from each donor was one heparinised blood draw averaging around 0.11 L. Reverse transcription of all isolated RNA meant that expressed TCRB transcripts were sequenced. The method was immunoSEQ multiplex PCR; TCRdb's version includes in-frame clones alone and lacks a portion of them. The table has 93,000 or so clones, 28% seen once. The germline CDR1 and CDR2 sequences are MNHNS and SASEGT. The CDR3 covers 15 residues. The ends were cut back, 0 bases at V and 3 bases at J, with 9 bases in the middle. The sample comprised central memory CD4+ T cells from blood. The receptor was derived from a woman aged 18-35 years with type 1 diabetes. V is TRBV6-1 and J is TRBJ1-5; no clear D. The CDR3 here is CASSEARQNNQPQHF. Written as DNA, the CDR3 is TGTGCCAGCAGTGAAGCGCGTCAAAACAATCAGCCCCAGCATTTT.